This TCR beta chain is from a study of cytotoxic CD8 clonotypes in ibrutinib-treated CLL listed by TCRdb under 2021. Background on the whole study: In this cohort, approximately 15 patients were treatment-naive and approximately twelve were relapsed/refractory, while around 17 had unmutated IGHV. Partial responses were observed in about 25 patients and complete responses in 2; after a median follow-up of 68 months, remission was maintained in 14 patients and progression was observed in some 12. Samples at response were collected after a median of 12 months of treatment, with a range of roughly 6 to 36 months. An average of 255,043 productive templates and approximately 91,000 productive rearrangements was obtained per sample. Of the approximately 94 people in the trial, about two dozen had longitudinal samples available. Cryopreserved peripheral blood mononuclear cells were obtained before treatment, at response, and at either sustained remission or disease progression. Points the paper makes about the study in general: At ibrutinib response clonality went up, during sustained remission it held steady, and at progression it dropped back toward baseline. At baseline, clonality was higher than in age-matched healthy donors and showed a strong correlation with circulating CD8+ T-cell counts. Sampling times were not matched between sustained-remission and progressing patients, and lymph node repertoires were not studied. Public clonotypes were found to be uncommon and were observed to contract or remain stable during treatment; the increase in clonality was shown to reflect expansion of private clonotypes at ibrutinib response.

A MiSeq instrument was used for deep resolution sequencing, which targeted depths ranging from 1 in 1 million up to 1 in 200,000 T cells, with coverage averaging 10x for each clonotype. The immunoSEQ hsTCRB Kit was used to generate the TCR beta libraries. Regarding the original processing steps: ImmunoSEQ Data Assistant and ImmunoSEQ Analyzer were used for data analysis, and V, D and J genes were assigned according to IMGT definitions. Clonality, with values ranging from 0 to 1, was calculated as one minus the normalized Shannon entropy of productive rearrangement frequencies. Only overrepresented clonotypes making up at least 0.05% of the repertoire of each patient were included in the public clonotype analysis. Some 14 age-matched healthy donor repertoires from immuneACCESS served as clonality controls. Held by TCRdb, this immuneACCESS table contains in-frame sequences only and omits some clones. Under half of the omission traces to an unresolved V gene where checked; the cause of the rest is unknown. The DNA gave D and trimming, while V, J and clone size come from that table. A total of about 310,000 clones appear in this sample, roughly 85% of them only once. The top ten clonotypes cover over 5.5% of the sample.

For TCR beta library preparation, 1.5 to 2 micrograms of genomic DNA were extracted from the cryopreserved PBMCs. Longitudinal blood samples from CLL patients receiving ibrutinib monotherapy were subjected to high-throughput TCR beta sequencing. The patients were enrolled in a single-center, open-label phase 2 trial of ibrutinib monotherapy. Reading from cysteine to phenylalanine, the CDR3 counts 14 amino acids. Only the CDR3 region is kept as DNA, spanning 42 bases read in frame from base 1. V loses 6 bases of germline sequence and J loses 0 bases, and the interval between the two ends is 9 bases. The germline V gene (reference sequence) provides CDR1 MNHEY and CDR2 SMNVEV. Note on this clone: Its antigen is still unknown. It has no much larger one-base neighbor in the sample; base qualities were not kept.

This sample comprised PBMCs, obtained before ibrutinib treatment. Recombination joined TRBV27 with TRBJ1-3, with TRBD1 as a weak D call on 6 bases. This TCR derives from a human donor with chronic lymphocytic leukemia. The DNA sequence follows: TGTGCCAGCAGAGGACAGACCTCTGGAAACACCATATATTTT. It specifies CASRGQTSGNTIYF.